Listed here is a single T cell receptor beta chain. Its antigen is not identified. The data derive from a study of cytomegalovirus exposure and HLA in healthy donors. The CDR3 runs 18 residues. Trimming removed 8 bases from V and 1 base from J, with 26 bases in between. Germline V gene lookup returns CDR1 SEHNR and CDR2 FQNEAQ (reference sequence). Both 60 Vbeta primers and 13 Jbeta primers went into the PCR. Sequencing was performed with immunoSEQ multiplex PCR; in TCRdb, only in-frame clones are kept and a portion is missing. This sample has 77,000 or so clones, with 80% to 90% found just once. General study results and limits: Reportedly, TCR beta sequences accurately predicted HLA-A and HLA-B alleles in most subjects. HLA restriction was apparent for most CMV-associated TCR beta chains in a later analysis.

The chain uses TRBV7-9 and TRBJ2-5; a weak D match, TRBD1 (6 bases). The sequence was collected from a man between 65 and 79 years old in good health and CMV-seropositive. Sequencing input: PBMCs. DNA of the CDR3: TGTGCCAGCGCCTCCCCCTGGGCAGGAGAAGGGGGCCAAGAGACCCAGTACTTC. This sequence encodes CASASPWAGEGGQETQYF.